This TCR beta chain appears in the sequencing data of a study of T cells in tumors after PD-1 blockade. Using immunoSEQ multiplex PCR, the repertoire was profiled, and TCRdb retains in-frame clones only, with some absent. There are about 8,200 clones in the sample; around 57% occur only once, and roughly an eighth lies in the top ten. The time point here: second of two post-therapy site-matched biopsies 2 to 3 months apart. Trimming removed 5 bases from V and 5 bases from J; junction bases left unmatched: 11. The germline V gene encodes CDR1 MNHEY and CDR2 SMNVEV (reference sequence). The CDR3 runs 17 residues.

The V and J genes are TRBV27 and TRBJ2-1, with 11 bases fitting TRBD1. The source is a human donor with basal cell carcinoma. The sample here was tumor tissue, taken after anti-PD-1 treatment. CDR3 protein: CASSADRGRGFDNEQFF. For the CDR3, the DNA is TGTGCCAGCAGTGCGGACAGGGGGCGAGGGTTCGACAATGAGCAGTTCTTC.